Listed below are T cell receptor beta chains from one sample, sequenced in a study of control samples from healthy donors and cancer patients. Assay used: immunoSEQ multiplex PCR; TCRdb lists only in-frame clones, some missing. This sample has about 130,000 clones; 85% to 95% occur once, and the top ten carry 0.5% to 0.7%. The sequenced material came from PBMCs. These receptors were taken from an elderly man with head and neck cancer. Each CDR3 is given with its conserved first and last residue. Each record gives: V gene, D gene, J gene, clone size, CDR3 protein, CDR3 DNA. The D gene is left open where the match is weak. Only some rows state a clone size, as once, few, many or a class for expanded clones.

v_gene: TRBV15; d_gene: -; j_gene: TRBJ2-3; abundance: -; CDR3aa: CATSREVTDTQYF; CDR3nt: TGTGCCACCAGCAGAGAAGTAACAGATACGCAGTATTTT
v_gene: TRBV4-1; d_gene: -; j_gene: TRBJ2-3; abundance: -; CDR3aa: CASSQVRGTDTQYF; CDR3nt: TGCGCCAGCAGCCAAGTACGGGGCACAGATACGCAGTATTTT
v_gene: TRBV25-1; d_gene: -; j_gene: TRBJ1-2; abundance: -; CDR3aa: CASSEPQGDGYTF; CDR3nt: TGTGCCAGCAGTGAACCCCAGGGTGATGGCTACACCTTC
v_gene: TRBV20-1; d_gene: -; j_gene: TRBJ1-4; abundance: -; CDR3aa: CSASLRRTNEKLFF; CDR3nt: TGCAGTGCTAGTTTGCGGAGAACTAATGAAAAACTGTTTTTT
v_gene: TRBV12-5; d_gene: -; j_gene: TRBJ2-3; abundance: -; CDR3aa: CASGPTGSGTDTQYF; CDR3nt: TGTGCTAGTGGTCCGACAGGTTCTGGCACAGATACGCAGTATTTT
v_gene: TRBV4-2; d_gene: -; j_gene: TRBJ2-7; abundance: few; CDR3aa: CASSQDRTGSYEQYF; CDR3nt: TGTGCCAGCAGCCAAGATCGAACTGGGTCCTACGAGCAGTACTTC
v_gene: TRBV19; d_gene: -; j_gene: TRBJ2-7; abundance: -; CDR3aa: CASKGRDISYEQYF; CDR3nt: TGTGCCAGTAAAGGCAGGGACATCTCCTACGAGCAGTACTTC
v_gene: TRBV21-1; d_gene: -; j_gene: TRBJ1-2; abundance: -; CDR3aa: CASKGTGENGYTF; CDR3nt: TGTGCCAGCAAGGGGACAGGGGAGAATGGCTACACCTTC
v_gene: TRBV19; d_gene: -; j_gene: TRBJ1-2; abundance: -; CDR3aa: CASSMGETSGNYGYTF; CDR3nt: TGTGCCAGTAGTATGGGGGAAACCTCCGGGAACTATGGCTACACCTTC
v_gene: TRBV18; d_gene: -; j_gene: TRBJ2-3; abundance: -; CDR3aa: CASSLGEDTQYF; CDR3nt: TGTGCCAGCTCACTCGGCGAAGATACGCAGTATTTT
v_gene: TRBV28; d_gene: TRBD1; j_gene: TRBJ2-5; abundance: -; CDR3aa: CASSYGTGGGETQYF; CDR3nt: TGTGCCAGCAGTTACGGGACAGGGGGCGGGGAGACCCAGTACTTC
v_gene: TRBV28; d_gene: TRBD1; j_gene: TRBJ1-5; abundance: -; CDR3aa: CASSLGDRGLQPQHF; CDR3nt: TGTGCCAGCAGTTTAGGGGACAGGGGGCTCCAGCCCCAGCATTTT
v_gene: TRBV19; d_gene: TRBD1; j_gene: TRBJ1-3; abundance: -; CDR3aa: CASSDRGQGGNTIYF; CDR3nt: TGTGCCAGCTCGGACAGGGGACAAGGTGGAAACACCATATATTTT
v_gene: TRBV27; d_gene: TRBD1; j_gene: TRBJ1-2; abundance: -; CDR3aa: CASSRGTGAVYGYTF; CDR3nt: TGTGCCAGCAGCCGTGGGACAGGGGCTGTCTATGGCTACACCTTC
v_gene: TRBV9; d_gene: TRBD2; j_gene: TRBJ2-1; abundance: -; CDR3aa: CASSFQPTLAGGYNEQFF; CDR3nt: TGTGCCAGCAGCTTCCAACCAACACTAGCGGGAGGCTACAATGAGCAGTTCTTC
v_gene: TRBV30; d_gene: -; j_gene: TRBJ1-3; abundance: -; CDR3aa: CAWKTPGGGTGNTIYF; CDR3nt: TGTGCCTGGAAAACCCCTGGGGGAGGAACTGGAAACACCATATATTTT
v_gene: TRBV24-1; d_gene: TRBD1; j_gene: TRBJ2-5; abundance: -; CDR3aa: CATSDRGRGTQYF; CDR3nt: TGTGCCACCAGTGATAGGGGGCGCGGGACCCAGTACTTC
v_gene: TRBV27; d_gene: -; j_gene: TRBJ1-6; abundance: -; CDR3aa: CASSYQGSILNPNSPLHF; CDR3nt: TGTGCCAGCAGTTATCAGGGAAGTATACTAAATCCCAATTCACCCCTCCACTTT
v_gene: TRBV6-2/TRBV6-3; d_gene: -; j_gene: TRBJ1-2; abundance: -; CDR3aa: CASSYPAVWVGGYTF; CDR3nt: TGTGCCAGCAGTTACCCCGCCGTGTGGGTGGGAGGCTACACCTTC
v_gene: TRBV10-3; d_gene: TRBD2; j_gene: TRBJ2-1; abundance: -; CDR3aa: CAISPGLNFDEQFF; CDR3nt: TGTGCCATCAGTCCGGGACTAAACTTTGATGAGCAGTTCTTC
v_gene: TRBV27; d_gene: -; j_gene: TRBJ1-5; abundance: -; CDR3aa: CASSFLRQMSPQHF; CDR3nt: TGTGCCAGCAGTTTCTTGAGACAGATGTCCCCCCAGCATTTT
v_gene: TRBV4-1; d_gene: -; j_gene: TRBJ1-1; abundance: -; CDR3aa: CASSQGQLNTEAFF; CDR3nt: TGCGCCAGCAGCCAAGGGCAGTTGAACACTGAAGCTTTCTTT
v_gene: TRBV5-1; d_gene: -; j_gene: TRBJ2-5; abundance: -; CDR3aa: CASSPSEETQYF; CDR3nt: TGCGCCAGCAGCCCCTCTGAGGAGACCCAGTACTTC
v_gene: TRBV7-2; d_gene: -; j_gene: TRBJ2-1; abundance: -; CDR3aa: CASSLAHGIYNEQFF; CDR3nt: TGTGCCAGCAGCTTAGCGCACGGGATATACAATGAGCAGTTCTTC
v_gene: TRBV5-1; d_gene: TRBD2; j_gene: TRBJ2-5; abundance: -; CDR3aa: CASSALAGAVQETQYF; CDR3nt: TGCGCCAGCAGCGCATTAGCGGGGGCCGTCCAAGAGACCCAGTACTTC
v_gene: TRBV11-3; d_gene: TRBD1; j_gene: TRBJ2-3; abundance: -; CDR3aa: CASSASTGGMTDTQYF; CDR3nt: TGTGCCAGCAGCGCCTCGACAGGGGGTATGACAGATACGCAGTATTTT
v_gene: TRBV9; d_gene: TRBD1; j_gene: TRBJ1-3; abundance: -; CDR3aa: CASSLTGYGNTIYF; CDR3nt: TGTGCCAGCAGCTTGACAGGGTACGGAAACACCATATATTTT
v_gene: TRBV18; d_gene: -; j_gene: TRBJ1-5; abundance: -; CDR3aa: CASSPGRGGQPQHF; CDR3nt: TGTGCCAGCTCACCAGGGAGGGGTGGTCAGCCCCAGCATTTT
v_gene: TRBV12-3/TRBV12-4; d_gene: TRBD2; j_gene: TRBJ2-1; abundance: -; CDR3aa: CASSLLAGEQFF; CDR3nt: TGTGCCAGCAGTTTACTAGCGGGTGAGCAGTTCTTC
v_gene: TRBV10-3; d_gene: -; j_gene: TRBJ2-1; abundance: -; CDR3aa: CAISGTYNEQFF; CDR3nt: TGTGCCATATCCGGTACCTACAATGAGCAGTTCTTC
v_gene: TRBV5-1; d_gene: -; j_gene: TRBJ2-7; abundance: -; CDR3aa: CASTLRTGYEQYF; CDR3nt: TGCGCCAGCACCCTAAGGACGGGTTACGAGCAGTACTTC
v_gene: TRBV6-4; d_gene: TRBD2; j_gene: TRBJ2-1; abundance: -; CDR3aa: CASSAELGEGEQFF; CDR3nt: TGTGCCAGCAGTGCGGAACTCGGGGAGGGGGAGCAGTTCTTC
v_gene: TRBV7-9; d_gene: TRBD1; j_gene: TRBJ1-2; abundance: few; CDR3aa: CASSLPGQAYGYTF; CDR3nt: TGTGCCAGCAGCCTCCCGGGACAGGCCTATGGCTACACCTTC
v_gene: TRBV10-1; d_gene: TRBD1; j_gene: TRBJ2-7; abundance: -; CDR3aa: CASSEGTGASSYEQYF; CDR3nt: TGCGCCAGCAGTGAGGGGACAGGGGCGAGCTCCTACGAGCAGTACTTC
v_gene: TRBV6-4; d_gene: -; j_gene: TRBJ2-1; abundance: -; CDR3aa: CASSDSIGSNEQFF; CDR3nt: TGTGCCAGCAGTGACTCGATCGGGAGCAATGAGCAGTTCTTC
v_gene: TRBV27; d_gene: -; j_gene: TRBJ1-5; abundance: -; CDR3aa: CASSLKRQGFNQPQHF; CDR3nt: TGTGCCAGCAGTTTAAAGAGGCAGGGTTTCAATCAGCCCCAGCATTTT
v_gene: TRBV6-5; d_gene: TRBD1; j_gene: TRBJ2-3; abundance: -; CDR3aa: CASRRQGDADTQYF; CDR3nt: TGTGCCAGCAGAAGACAGGGGGATGCAGATACGCAGTATTTT
v_gene: TRBV12-5; d_gene: -; j_gene: TRBJ2-5; abundance: -; CDR3aa: CATARWGMSETQYF; CDR3nt: TGTGCTACCGCGCGGTGGGGGATGAGCGAGACCCAGTACTTC
v_gene: TRBV5-5; d_gene: -; j_gene: TRBJ1-2; abundance: -; CDR3aa: CASSFGQRTYGYTF; CDR3nt: TGTGCCAGCAGCTTTGGGCAGAGAACCTATGGCTACACCTTC
v_gene: TRBV7-2; d_gene: -; j_gene: TRBJ1-5; abundance: -; CDR3aa: CASSNYRHSNQPQHF; CDR3nt: TGTGCCAGCAGCAACTATAGACACTCCAATCAGCCCCAGCATTTT
v_gene: TRBV19; d_gene: -; j_gene: TRBJ1-5; abundance: -; CDR3aa: CASSLPSGRSNQPQHF; CDR3nt: TGTGCCAGTAGCCTTCCCTCCGGACGGAGCAATCAGCCCCAGCATTTT
v_gene: TRBV7-2; d_gene: TRBD2; j_gene: TRBJ2-5; abundance: once; CDR3aa: CASSIGTSGGETQYF; CDR3nt: TGTGCCAGCAGCATCGGGACTAGCGGGGGAGAGACCCAGTACTTC
v_gene: TRBV7-8; d_gene: TRBD1; j_gene: TRBJ2-2; abundance: -; CDR3aa: CASSYVRGSGELFF; CDR3nt: TGTGCCAGCAGCTACGTCAGGGGGTCCGGGGAGCTGTTTTTT
v_gene: TRBV15; d_gene: TRBD2; j_gene: TRBJ2-5; abundance: -; CDR3aa: CATSRGEGREVIETQYF; CDR3nt: TGTGCCACCAGCAGAGGGGAGGGCAGGGAGGTGATAGAGACCCAGTACTTC
v_gene: TRBV6-5; d_gene: TRBD1; j_gene: TRBJ1-4; abundance: -; CDR3aa: CASERDRGNEKLFF; CDR3nt: TGTGCCAGTGAAAGGGACAGGGGGAATGAAAAACTGTTTTTT
v_gene: TRBV5-1; d_gene: -; j_gene: TRBJ2-7; abundance: -; CDR3aa: CASSLAPTFYEQYF; CDR3nt: TGCGCCAGCAGCTTGGCCCCTACATTTTACGAGCAGTACTTC
v_gene: TRBV5-4; d_gene: -; j_gene: TRBJ1-2; abundance: -; CDR3aa: CASSPGTAGAHYGYTF; CDR3nt: TGTGCCAGCAGCCCGGGGACTGCCGGAGCGCACTATGGCTACACCTTC
v_gene: TRBV3-1/TRBV3-2; d_gene: -; j_gene: TRBJ2-7; abundance: -; CDR3aa: CASSQPGGSYEQYF; CDR3nt: TGTGCCAGCAGCCAACCAGGAGGCTCCTACGAGCAGTACTTC
v_gene: TRBV7-9; d_gene: -; j_gene: TRBJ2-3; abundance: once; CDR3aa: CASRARELLSTSTDTQYF; CDR3nt: TGTGCCAGCAGGGCCCGGGAGCTACTCTCGACTAGCACAGATACGCAGTATTTT
v_gene: TRBV7-9; d_gene: -; j_gene: TRBJ1-2; abundance: -; CDR3aa: CASSFAEGESYGYTF; CDR3nt: TGTGCCAGCAGCTTCGCAGAGGGTGAGAGCTATGGCTACACCTTC
v_gene: TRBV27; d_gene: -; j_gene: TRBJ1-1; abundance: -; CDR3aa: CASSLFGGNTEAFF; CDR3nt: TGTGCCAGCAGTTTATTTGGCGGGAACACTGAAGCTTTCTTT
v_gene: TRBV9; d_gene: -; j_gene: TRBJ2-7; abundance: -; CDR3aa: CASSVREASEQYF; CDR3nt: TGTGCCAGCAGCGTCAGGGAAGCGAGTGAGCAGTACTTC
v_gene: TRBV7-9; d_gene: -; j_gene: TRBJ2-5; abundance: -; CDR3aa: CASSETNGETQYF; CDR3nt: TGTGCCAGCAGCGAGACAAACGGGGAGACCCAGTACTTC
v_gene: TRBV27; d_gene: TRBD2; j_gene: TRBJ2-1; abundance: -; CDR3aa: CASRAAGGPFYNEQFF; CDR3nt: TGTGCCAGCAGAGCGGCGGGAGGGCCGTTCTACAATGAGCAGTTCTTC
v_gene: TRBV4-2; d_gene: -; j_gene: TRBJ1-2; abundance: -; CDR3aa: CASSQDRSSRNYGYTF; CDR3nt: TGTGCCAGCAGCCAAGATCGCTCGAGCAGAAACTATGGCTACACCTTC
v_gene: TRBV19; d_gene: -; j_gene: TRBJ2-2; abundance: -; CDR3aa: CASSVADLTGELFF; CDR3nt: TGTGCCAGTAGTGTAGCGGATCTCACCGGGGAGCTGTTTTTT
v_gene: TRBV12-3/TRBV12-4; d_gene: -; j_gene: TRBJ1-4; abundance: -; CDR3aa: CASSLGTGEKLFF; CDR3nt: TGTGCCAGCAGTTTGGGGACGGGAGAAAAACTGTTTTTT
v_gene: TRBV28; d_gene: -; j_gene: TRBJ2-7; abundance: -; CDR3aa: CASSLIGQSVPYEQYF; CDR3nt: TGTGCCAGCAGTTTGATAGGACAATCAGTTCCCTACGAGCAGTACTTC
v_gene: TRBV4-1; d_gene: TRBD1; j_gene: TRBJ1-1; abundance: once; CDR3aa: CASSPGTGVGTEAFF; CDR3nt: TGCGCCAGCAGCCCAGGGACAGGGGTAGGAACTGAAGCTTTCTTT
v_gene: TRBV5-1; d_gene: -; j_gene: TRBJ2-5; abundance: -; CDR3aa: CASSLPRMSGTQYF; CDR3nt: TGCGCCAGCAGCCTCCCCCGAATGAGTGGGACCCAGTACTTC